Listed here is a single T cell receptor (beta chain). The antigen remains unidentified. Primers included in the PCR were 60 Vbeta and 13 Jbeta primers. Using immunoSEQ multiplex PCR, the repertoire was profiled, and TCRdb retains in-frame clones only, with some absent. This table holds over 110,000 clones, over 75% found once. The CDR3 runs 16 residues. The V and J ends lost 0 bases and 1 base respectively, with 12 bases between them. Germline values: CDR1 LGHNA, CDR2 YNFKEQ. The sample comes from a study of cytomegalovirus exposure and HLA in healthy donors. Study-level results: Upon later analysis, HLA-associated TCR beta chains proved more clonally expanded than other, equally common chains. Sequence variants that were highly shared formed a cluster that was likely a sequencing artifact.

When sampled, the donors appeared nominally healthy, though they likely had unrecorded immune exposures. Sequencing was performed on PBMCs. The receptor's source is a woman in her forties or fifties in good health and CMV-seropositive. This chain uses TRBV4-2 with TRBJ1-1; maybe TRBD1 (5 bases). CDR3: CASSQDSRGSNTEAFF. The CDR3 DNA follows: TGTGCCAGCAGCCAAGATTCTCGGGGGTCGAACACTGAAGCTTTCTTT.